This TCR beta chain was sequenced for a study of Graves' ophthalmopathy and Graves' hyperthyroidism. This clonotype was picked up one time. This CDR3 spans 15 amino acids. CDR1 SQVTM and CDR2 ANQGSEA come from the germline V gene. Trimming cost V 0 bases and J 3 bases, with 14 bases left between them. Using RNA transcripts, the TCR beta CDR3 regions were amplified. The authors performed first-round RT-PCR with HTBI primers and then a second-round multiplex PCR. MiXCR, applied by TCRdb to the multiplex PCR reads, yields one record per CDR3 protein. The sample includes 900,000 to 1,200,000 distinct CDR3 sequences, 35% to 40% of them seen just once.

The chain combines TRBV29-1 with TRBJ1-1; a weak D match, TRBD1 (5 bases). The sample consisted of peripheral blood or thyroid tissue (not recorded which). The receptor's source is an adult man with Graves' hyperthyroidism. The CDR3 nucleotides read TGCAGCGTTGAAGATCGGGGCGGCTCCGACACTGAAGCTTTCTTT. Protein sequence: CSVEDRGGSDTEAFF.